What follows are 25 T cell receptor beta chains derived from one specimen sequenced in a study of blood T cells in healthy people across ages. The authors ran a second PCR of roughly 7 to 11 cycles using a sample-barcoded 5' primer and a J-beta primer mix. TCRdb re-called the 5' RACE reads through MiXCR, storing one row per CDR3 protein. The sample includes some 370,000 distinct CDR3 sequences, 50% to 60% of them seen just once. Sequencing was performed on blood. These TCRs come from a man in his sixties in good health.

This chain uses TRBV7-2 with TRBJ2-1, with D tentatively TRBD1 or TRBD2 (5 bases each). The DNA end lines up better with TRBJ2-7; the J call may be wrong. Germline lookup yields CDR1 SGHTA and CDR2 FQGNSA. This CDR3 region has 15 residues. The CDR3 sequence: CASSLGDQLYNEQYF. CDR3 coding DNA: TGTGCCAGCAGCTTAGGGGACCAACTCTACAATGAGCAGTACTTC.

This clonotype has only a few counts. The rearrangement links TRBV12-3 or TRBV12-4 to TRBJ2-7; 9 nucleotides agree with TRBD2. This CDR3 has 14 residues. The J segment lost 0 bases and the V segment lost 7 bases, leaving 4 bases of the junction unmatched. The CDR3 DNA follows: TGTGCCAGCACTTCAGCGGGAGGCTCCTACGAGCAGTACTTC. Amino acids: CASTSAGGSYEQYF.

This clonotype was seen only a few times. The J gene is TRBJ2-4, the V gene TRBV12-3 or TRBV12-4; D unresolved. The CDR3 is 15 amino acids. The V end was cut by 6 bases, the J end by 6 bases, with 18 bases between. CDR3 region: CASSHGVKGGNIQYF. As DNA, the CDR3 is TGTGCCAGCAGCCATGGGGTAAAAGGTGGAAACATTCAGTACTTC.

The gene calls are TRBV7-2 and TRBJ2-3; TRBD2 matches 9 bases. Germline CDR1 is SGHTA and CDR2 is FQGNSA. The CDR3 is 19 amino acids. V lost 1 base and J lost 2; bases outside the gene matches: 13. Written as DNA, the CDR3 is TGTGCCAGCAGCTTAGTGGTGGGCAGCGGGGGGTCGCCCACAGATACGCAGTATTTT. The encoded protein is CASSLVVGSGGSPTDTQYF.

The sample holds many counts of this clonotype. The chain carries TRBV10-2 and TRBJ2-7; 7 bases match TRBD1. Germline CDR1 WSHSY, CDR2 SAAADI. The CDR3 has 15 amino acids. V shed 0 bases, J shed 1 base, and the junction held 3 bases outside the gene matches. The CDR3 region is CASSESNRGSYEQYF. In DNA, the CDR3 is TGCGCCAGCAGTGAGTCGAACAGGGGATCCTACGAGCAGTACTTC.

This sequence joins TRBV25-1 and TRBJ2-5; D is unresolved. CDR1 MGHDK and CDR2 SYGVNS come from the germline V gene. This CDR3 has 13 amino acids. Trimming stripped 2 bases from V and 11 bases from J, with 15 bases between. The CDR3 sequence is CASSEARRGEQYF. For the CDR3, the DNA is TGTGCCAGCAGTGAAGCACGCCGTGGTGAGCAGTACTTC.

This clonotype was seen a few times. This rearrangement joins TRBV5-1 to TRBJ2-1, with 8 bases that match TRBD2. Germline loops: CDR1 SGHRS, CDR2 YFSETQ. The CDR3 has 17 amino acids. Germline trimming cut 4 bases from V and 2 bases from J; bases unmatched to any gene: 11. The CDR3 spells CASSPIGGVTPYNEQFF. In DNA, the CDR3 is TGCGCCAGCAGCCCAATCGGGGGGGTAACACCCTACAATGAGCAGTTCTTC.

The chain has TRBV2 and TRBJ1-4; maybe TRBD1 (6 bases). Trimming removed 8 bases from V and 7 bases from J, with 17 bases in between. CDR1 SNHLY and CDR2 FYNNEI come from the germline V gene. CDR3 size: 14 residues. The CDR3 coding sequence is TGTGCCAGCGGGGGGCAACCCCCGGGTGAAAAACTGTTTTTT. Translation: CASGGQPPGEKLFF.

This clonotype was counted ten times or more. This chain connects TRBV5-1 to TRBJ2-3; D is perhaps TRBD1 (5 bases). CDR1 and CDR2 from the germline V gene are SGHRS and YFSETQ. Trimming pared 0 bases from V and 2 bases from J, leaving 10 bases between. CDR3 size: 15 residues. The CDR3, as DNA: TGCGCCAGCAGCTTGGCCGGACACAACACAGATACGCAGTATTTT. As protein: CASSLAGHNTDTQYF. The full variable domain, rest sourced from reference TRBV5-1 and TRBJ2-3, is KAGVTQTPRYLIKTRGQQVTLSCSPISGHRSVSWYQQTPGQGLQFLFEYFSETQRNKGNFPGRFSGRQFSNSRSEMNVSTLELGDSALYLCASSLAGHNTDTQYFGPGTRLTVL.

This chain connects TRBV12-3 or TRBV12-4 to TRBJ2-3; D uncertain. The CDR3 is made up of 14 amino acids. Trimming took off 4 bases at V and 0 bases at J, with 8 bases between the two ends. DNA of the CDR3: TGTGCCAGCAGTTCGAGAAGGAGCACAGATACGCAGTATTTT. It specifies CASSSRRSTDTQYF.

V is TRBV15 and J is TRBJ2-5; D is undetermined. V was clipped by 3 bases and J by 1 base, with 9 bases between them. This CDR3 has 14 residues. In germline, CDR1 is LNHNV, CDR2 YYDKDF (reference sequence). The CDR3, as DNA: TGTGCCACCAGCAGGGGCGTTGTCCAAGAGACCCAGTACTTC. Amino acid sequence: CATSRGVVQETQYF.

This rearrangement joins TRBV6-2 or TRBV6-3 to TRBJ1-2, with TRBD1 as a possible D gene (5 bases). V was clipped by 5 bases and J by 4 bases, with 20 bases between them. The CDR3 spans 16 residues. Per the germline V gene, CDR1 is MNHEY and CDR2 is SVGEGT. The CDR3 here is CASSPLPGPRGYGYTF. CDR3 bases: TGTGCCAGCAGTCCGCTCCCGGGACCCCGTGGCTATGGCTACACCTTC.

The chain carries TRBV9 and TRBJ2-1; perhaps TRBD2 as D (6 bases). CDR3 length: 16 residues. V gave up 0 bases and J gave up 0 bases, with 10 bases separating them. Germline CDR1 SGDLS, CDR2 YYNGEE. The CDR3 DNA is TGTGCCAGCAGCGTAGCTGCGGGGAGCTCCTACAATGAGCAGTTCTTC. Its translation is CASSVAAGSSYNEQFF.

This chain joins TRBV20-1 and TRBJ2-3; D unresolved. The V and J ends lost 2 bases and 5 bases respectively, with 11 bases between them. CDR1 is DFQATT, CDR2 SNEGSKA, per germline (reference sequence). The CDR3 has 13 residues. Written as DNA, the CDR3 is TGCAGTGCTAGAACGGGTCCTCGAGATACGCAGTATTTT. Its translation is CSARTGPRDTQYF.

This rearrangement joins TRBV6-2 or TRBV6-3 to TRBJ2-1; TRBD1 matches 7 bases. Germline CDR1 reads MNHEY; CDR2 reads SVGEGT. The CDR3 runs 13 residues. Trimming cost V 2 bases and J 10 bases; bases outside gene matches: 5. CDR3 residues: CASSYGETGEQFF. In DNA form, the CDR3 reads TGTGCCAGCAGTTACGGGGAGACAGGGGAGCAGTTCTTC.

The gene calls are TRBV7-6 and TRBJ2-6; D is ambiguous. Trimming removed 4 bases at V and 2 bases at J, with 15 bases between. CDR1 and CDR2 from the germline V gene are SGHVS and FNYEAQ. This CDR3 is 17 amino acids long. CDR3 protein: CASSYGQAPTGANVLTF. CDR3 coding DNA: TGTGCCAGCAGCTACGGCCAAGCCCCCACTGGGGCCAACGTCCTGACTTTC.

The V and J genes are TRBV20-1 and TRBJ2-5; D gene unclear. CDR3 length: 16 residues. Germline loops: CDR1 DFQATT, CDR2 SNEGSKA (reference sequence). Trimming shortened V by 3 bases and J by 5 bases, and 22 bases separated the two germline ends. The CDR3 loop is CSASQLVGLRQETQYF. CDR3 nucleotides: TGCAGTGCTAGTCAACTGGTCGGGTTACGGCAGGAGACCCAGTACTTC.

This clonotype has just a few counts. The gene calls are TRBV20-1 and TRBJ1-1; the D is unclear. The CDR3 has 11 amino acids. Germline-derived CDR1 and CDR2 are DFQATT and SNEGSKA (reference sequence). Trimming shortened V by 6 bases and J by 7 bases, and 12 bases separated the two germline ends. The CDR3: CSARPTREAFF. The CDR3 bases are TGCAGTGCCCGGCCCACCCGTGAAGCTTTCTTT.

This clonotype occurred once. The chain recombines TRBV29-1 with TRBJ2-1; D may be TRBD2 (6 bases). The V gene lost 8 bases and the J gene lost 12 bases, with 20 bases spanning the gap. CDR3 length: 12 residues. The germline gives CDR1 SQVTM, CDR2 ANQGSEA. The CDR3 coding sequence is TGCAGCTCCTCCGTGGGGGGAGATACGCAGTTCTTC. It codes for CSSSVGGDTQFF.

The CDR3 is CSASAGLAQETQYF. Written as DNA, the CDR3 is TGCAGTGCTAGTGCGGGACTAGCGCAAGAGACCCAGTACTTC. This chain links TRBV20-1 with TRBJ2-5; 10 positions match TRBD2. The CDR3 length is 14 residues. The V gene end was trimmed by 3 bases and the J gene end by 2 bases; junction bases not matched to a gene: 3. Germline loops: CDR1 DFQATT, CDR2 SNEGSKA (reference sequence).

CDR3 sequence: CASSQDSSGTSGLSSYEQYF. For the CDR3, the DNA is TGTGCCAGCAGCCAAGACTCTTCCGGGACTAGCGGTTTAAGCTCCTACGAGCAGTACTTC. The V and J genes are TRBV14 and TRBJ2-7; 11 nucleotides line up with TRBD2. The length of the CDR3 is 20 residues. Germline V gene data show CDR1 as SGHDN and CDR2 as FVKESK. V shed 0 bases and J 0 bases; nucleotides not matched to a gene: 13.

The CDR3 DNA reads TGTGCCAGCAGCTTGCCGTTGGCCAGGGGGAGCTCCTACAATGAGCAGTTCTTC. As protein: CASSLPLARGSSYNEQFF. This chain links TRBV5-5 with TRBJ2-1; 7 nucleotides line up with TRBD1. The length of the CDR3 is 18 residues. V lost 1 base and J lost 0; bases outside the gene matches: 10. The V gene's germline CDR1 is SGHKS and CDR2 YYEKEE (reference sequence).

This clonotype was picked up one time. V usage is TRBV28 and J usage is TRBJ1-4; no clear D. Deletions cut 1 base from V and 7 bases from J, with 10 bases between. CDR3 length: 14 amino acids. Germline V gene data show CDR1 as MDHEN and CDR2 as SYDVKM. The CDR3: CASSLSGSAEKLFF. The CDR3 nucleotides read TGTGCCAGCAGTTTATCGGGGTCCGCTGAAAAACTGTTTTTT.

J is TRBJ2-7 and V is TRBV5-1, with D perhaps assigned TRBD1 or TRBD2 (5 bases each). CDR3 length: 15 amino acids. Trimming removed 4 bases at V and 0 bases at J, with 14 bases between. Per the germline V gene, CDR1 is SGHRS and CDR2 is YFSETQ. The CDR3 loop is CASSHGTDSSYEQYF. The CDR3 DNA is TGCGCCAGCAGCCACGGGACCGACAGCTCCTACGAGCAGTACTTC. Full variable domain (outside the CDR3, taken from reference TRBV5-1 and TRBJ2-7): KAGVTQTPRYLIKTRGQQVTLSCSPISGHRSVSWYQQTPGQGLQFLFEYFSETQRNKGNFPGRFSGRQFSNSRSEMNVSTLELGDSALYLCASSHGTDSSYEQYFGPGTRLTVT.

This CDR3 is CASRGAYSTDTQYF. DNA for the CDR3: TGTGCCAGCAGGGGAGCGTATAGCACAGATACGCAGTATTTT. This chain links TRBV9 with TRBJ2-3; D possibly corresponds to TRBD2 (5 bases). Germline V gene sequence: CDR1 SGDLS, CDR2 YYNGEE. V lost 5 bases to trimming and J lost 0 bases, with 10 bases between them. The CDR3 extends over 14 amino acids. Together with reference TRBV9 and TRBJ2-3, the CDR3 gives the full variable domain: DSGVTQTPKHLITATGQRVTLRCSPRSGDLSVYWYQQSLDQGLQFLIQYYNGEERAKGNILERFSAQQFPDLHSELNLSSLELGDSALYFCASRGAYSTDTQYFGPGTRLTVL.